These 8 T cell receptor beta chains share one sample of origin, sequenced in a study of control samples from healthy donors and cancer patients (dated by TCRdb to 2018 to 2020). Receptor amplification or capture employed the immunoSEQ multiplex PCR assay. TCRdb carries this immuneACCESS record with in-frame sequences only. Its versions omit some clonotypes, under half of them owing to an unresolved V gene in the studies checked, with the rest unexplained. The sample has about 130,000 clones on record, roughly nine tenths of them singletons. The ten largest make up around 2% of the sample. The sequenced sample consisted of blood. These receptors were collected from a man younger than 30 in good health.

The chain links TRBV7-6 to TRBJ2-5; D is uncertain. Germline CDR1 reads SGHVS; CDR2 reads FNYEAQ. Deletions cut 1 base from V and 3 bases from J, with 12 bases between. This CDR3 has 15 residues. The CDR3 protein is CASSLGTGRKETQYF. Written as DNA, the CDR3 is TGTGCCAGCAGCTTAGGAACGGGCAGGAAAGAGACCCAGTACTTC. Full variable domain (outside the CDR3, taken from reference TRBV7-6 and TRBJ2-5): GAGVSQSPRYKVTKRGQDVALRCDPISGHVSLYWYRQALGQGPEFLTYFNYEAQQDKSGLPNDRFSAERPEGSISTLTIQRTEQRDSAMYRCASSLGTGRKETQYFGPGTRLLVL.

This rearrangement joins TRBV15 to TRBJ2-5; D not resolved. V lost 3 bases to trimming and J lost 2 bases, with 7 bases between them. Per germline, CDR1 LNHNV and CDR2 YYDKDF (reference sequence). This CDR3 contains 13 residues. CDR3 amino acids: CATSRAGQETQYF. The CDR3 DNA sequence: TGTGCCACCAGCAGGGCCGGGCAAGAGACCCAGTACTTC.

J is TRBJ2-5 and V is TRBV11-1; D not certain. Germline V gene sequence: CDR1 SGHAT, CDR2 FQDESV (reference sequence). The CDR3 length is 12 residues. Trimming took off 2 bases at V and 7 bases at J, with 8 bases between the two ends. The CDR3 bases are TGTGCCAGCAGCTTACCGTCAGGGACCCAGTACTTC. It yields the protein CASSLPSGTQYF.

The chain carries TRBV7-3 and TRBJ2-1; no clear D. The CDR3 is 14 amino acids. Deletions cut 1 base from V and 10 bases from J, with 14 bases between. CDR1 is SGHTA and CDR2 is FQGTGA in the germline V gene. The CDR3 sequence: CASSLISQRGEQFF. In nucleotides, the CDR3 is TGTGCCAGCAGCTTAATTTCCCAGCGTGGGGAGCAGTTCTTC.

The V and J genes are TRBV28 and TRBJ2-3; 7 bases line up with TRBD2. J was trimmed by 6 bases and V by 4 bases; bases with no gene match: 16. The CDR3 length is 17 residues. Germline V gene sequence: CDR1 MDHEN, CDR2 SYDVKM. In DNA form, the CDR3 reads TGTGCCAGCAGTTACAAAGGGCGGGAGTTGTGGGTGGATACGCAGTATTTT. It translates to CASSYKGRELWVDTQYF.

Regarding this clone: At the DNA level, this CDR3 is encoded by other sequences in the same sample as well. The V call is TRBV18, the J call TRBJ2-7; 8 positions match TRBD2. Trimming cost V 3 bases and J 0 bases; bases outside gene matches: 1. This CDR3 region has 14 residues. Germline V CDR1 and CDR2: KGHSH, LQKENI. In DNA, the CDR3 is TGTGCCAGCTCACCGACTAGCGCCTCCTACGAGCAGTACTTC. Translating it yields CASSPTSASYEQYF.

The chain joins TRBV6-5 to TRBJ2-5; the D gene is possibly TRBD1 (6 bases). CDR3 length equals 15 residues. Germline lookup yields CDR1 MNHEY and CDR2 SVGAGI. The V end was cut by 6 bases, the J end by 0 bases, with 14 bases between. Written as DNA, the CDR3 is TGTGCCAGCAGCTTCTCGGACAGATACCAAGAGACCCAGTACTTC. It specifies CASSFSDRYQETQYF.

The chain has TRBV3-1 (or the pseudogene TRBV3-2) and TRBJ1-6, with TRBD1 identical over 8 bases. CDR1 and CDR2 from the germline V gene are LGHDT and YNNKEL (reference sequence). This CDR3 is built from 15 residues. V trimming: 1 base; J trimming: 9 bases; junction bases outside the gene matches: 5. The CDR3 coding sequence is TGTGCCAGCAGCCAAGTCGGCAGGGGGCCTTCACCCCTCCACTTT. Its translation: CASSQVGRGPSPLHF.